This entry lists 10 T cell receptor beta chains sequenced from one sample in a study of early T cells in non-severe SARS-CoV-2 infection. Each CDR3 protein gets one entry after TCRdb re-called the 5' RACE reads with MiXCR. Here the sample spans over 60,000 distinct CDR3 sequences, 10% being singletons. The sample consisted of whole blood, taken at baseline. These receptors were obtained from an adult who was a healthcare worker with PCR-confirmed SARS-CoV-2 infection or an uninfected control (not recorded which).

In its sample, this clonotype was seen a few times. The CDR3 protein is CASSYAIEGAEAFF. The DNA of the CDR3 is TGTGCCAGCAGTTATGCGATAGAGGGGGCTGAAGCTTTCTTT. The rearrangement joins TRBV6-6 to TRBJ1-1, with D perhaps matching TRBD1 (6 bases). Per the germline V gene, CDR1 is MNHNY and CDR2 is SVGAGI (reference sequence). The CDR3 is 14 amino acids. The V end was cut by 3 bases, the J end by 6 bases, with 14 bases between.

This rearrangement joins TRBV7-9 to TRBJ1-1; no reliable D call. CDR1 is SEHNR, CDR2 FQNEAQ, per germline (reference sequence). The V end lost 9 bases, the J end lost 4 bases, and 18 bases lay between the germline ends. The CDR3 has 14 amino acids. CDR3 bases: TGTGCCAGTAGGATCGATGAATGGAGCACTGAAGCTTTCTTT. Amino acids: CASRIDEWSTEAFF.

Ten or more counts support this clonotype. V gene TRBV7-9 combines with J gene TRBJ2-2, with TRBD2 matching over 10 bases. There are 15 residues in the CDR3. V lost 4 bases, J lost 4 bases, and 3 bases stayed unmatched. Germline V gene lookup returns CDR1 SEHNR and CDR2 FQNEAQ (reference sequence). CDR3 coding DNA: TGTGCCAGCAGCTCGCTAGCGGGGGTCACCGGGGAGCTGTTTTTT. Encoded protein: CASSSLAGVTGELFF.

This clonotype was detected a few times. V gene TRBV4-2 combines with J gene TRBJ2-7; D perhaps matches TRBD1 (5 bases). Germline V gene sequence: CDR1 LGHNA, CDR2 YNFKEQ. CDR3 length equals 14 residues. Trimming took off 0 bases at V and 4 bases at J, with 10 bases between the two ends. The CDR3 is CASSQDGRQYEQYF. CDR3 bases: TGTGCCAGCAGCCAAGATGGTAGACAGTACGAGCAGTACTTC.

This clonotype was counted between two and nine times. The rearrangement links TRBV12-3 or TRBV12-4 to TRBJ2-5; 13 bases match TRBD2. J was trimmed by 2 bases and V by 5 bases; bases with no gene match: 5. The CDR3 has 16 amino acids. CDR3 DNA sequence: TGTGCCAGCAGTCCAAGACTAGCGGGGGGTCAAGAGACCCAGTACTTC. It encodes CASSPRLAGGQETQYF.

This clonotype was detected a few times. The chain recombines TRBV11-2 with TRBJ1-5; the D is unclear. V lost 0 bases and J lost 0, with 9 bases in between. Germline values: CDR1 SGHAT, CDR2 FQNNGV. This CDR3 contains 16 residues. CDR3 loop: CASSLDYRYSNQPQHF. Written as DNA, the CDR3 is TGTGCCAGCAGCTTAGATTACCGGTATAGCAATCAGCCCCAGCATTTT.

CDR3 nucleotide sequence: TGCAGTGCCATGTTCTATGGTTTGAACACTGAAGCTTTCTTT. This codes for CSAMFYGLNTEAFF. The gene calls are TRBV20-1 and TRBJ1-1; D is unclear. From germline, CDR1 is DFQATT and CDR2 SNEGSKA (reference sequence). The CDR3 runs 14 residues. V was cut by 6 bases and J by 0 bases, with 14 bases left in between.

This clonotype appeared many times. The chain recombines TRBV27 with TRBJ2-5, with D possibly matching TRBD2 (5 bases). The CDR3 spans 14 residues. Germline CDR1 is MNHEY and CDR2 is SMNVEV (reference sequence). With 5 bases removed from V and 7 bases from J, the gap between germline ends came to 17 bases. CDR3 DNA: TGTGCCAGCAGTCTCGAAGGCCGCGAGGGGACCCAGTACTTC. Its translation is CASSLEGREGTQYF.

This clonotype was observed at least ten times. This chain uses TRBV7-9 with TRBJ1-2; possibly TRBD1 for D (5 bases). The CDR3 totals 15 residues. CDR1 is SEHNR, CDR2 FQNEAQ, per germline (reference sequence). V was clipped by 1 base and J by 2 bases, with 11 bases between them. Here the CDR3 reads CASSLVGRGNYGYTF. CDR3 DNA sequence: TGTGCCAGCAGCTTAGTGGGTCGGGGGAACTATGGCTACACCTTC. Using reference TRBV7-9 and TRBJ1-2 for the parts outside the CDR3, the full variable domain is DTGVSQNPRHKITKRGQNVTFRCDPISEHNRLYWYRQTLGQGPEFLTYFQNEAQLEKSRLLSDRFSAERPKGSFSTLEIQRTEQGDSAMYLCASSLVGRGNYGYTFGSGTRLTVV.

This clonotype appeared a few times. The chain is built from TRBV5-8 and TRBJ1-5; D remains unclear. Germline V lookup: CDR1 SGHTS, CDR2 YDEGEE. Deletions cut 4 bases from V and 0 bases from J, with 11 bases between. The length of the CDR3 is 15 residues. CDR3 protein: CASSTIPNSNQPQHF. The CDR3 bases are TGTGCCAGCAGCACCATCCCCAATAGCAATCAGCCCCAGCATTTT.